The 20 T cell receptor beta chains given below trace back to one sample, sequenced in a study of blood T cell repertoires in COVID-19. TCRdb's copy holds only in-frame clones and misses some; the assay was immunoSEQ multiplex PCR. The data show roughly 88,000 clones, 80% to 85% seen once. Sequenced: peripheral blood. The receptors were gathered from a woman aged 80 or older with active or convalescent COVID-19.

With respect to this clone: The sample contains more than one DNA sequence encoding this CDR3. The rearrangement uses TRBV18 and TRBJ2-7, with 9 nucleotides matching TRBD2. Per germline, CDR1 KGHSH and CDR2 LQKENI. The CDR3 has 14 amino acids. The V gene end was trimmed by 6 bases and the J gene end by 1 base; junction bases not matched to a gene: 4. Written as DNA, the CDR3 is TGTGCCAGCTCCCCAGCGGGAGGTTCCTACGAGCAGTACTTC. It is translated as CASSPAGGSYEQYF.

In nucleotides, the CDR3 is TGCGCCAGCAGCTTGAGCCCCGGCACTGAAGCTTTCTTT. This codes for CASSLSPGTEAFF. The gene calls are TRBV5-1 and TRBJ1-1, with D unresolved. V lost 1 base and J 4 bases, leaving 8 bases between the germline ends. The CDR3 runs to 13 residues. Germline V gene lookup returns CDR1 SGHRS and CDR2 YFSETQ.

This clone occurred many times. The chain combines TRBV6-5 with TRBJ2-1; TRBD1 matches 7 bases. This CDR3 spans 14 amino acids. The germline V gene has CDR1 MNHEY and CDR2 SVGAGI. V lost 4 bases, J lost 7 bases, and 7 bases stayed unmatched. CDR3 in amino acids: CASSFSTGVNEQFF. The CDR3 DNA is TGTGCCAGCAGTTTTTCAACAGGGGTTAATGAGCAGTTCTTC.

The gene calls are TRBV7-6 and TRBJ2-2; D not certain. The V and J ends lost 1 base and 5 bases respectively, with 14 bases between them. This CDR3 is 16 amino acids long. Germline-derived CDR1 and CDR2 are SGHVS and FNYEAQ. The CDR3, as DNA: TGTGCCAGCAGCTTAGGAGGTCTCCCCGGGACCGGGGAGCTGTTTTTT. It yields the protein CASSLGGLPGTGELFF.

V gene TRBV30 combines with J gene TRBJ1-1; D unresolved. CDR3 length: 13 amino acids. The germline V gene encodes CDR1 GTSNPN and CDR2 SVGIG (reference sequence). V lost 0 bases and J lost 5, with 10 bases in between. The CDR3 nucleotides read TGTGCCTGGAGTGTACTACCTGGGACTGAAGCTTTCTTT. It codes for CAWSVLPGTEAFF.

This clone has only a few counts. This sequence joins TRBV30 and TRBJ2-4; TRBD2 agrees at 8 bases. Unmatched junction bases numbered 5, after V lost 1 base and J lost 6 bases. The CDR3 totals 14 residues. CDR1 is GTSNPN, CDR2 SVGIG, per germline (reference sequence). The CDR3 sequence: CAWSAGGGINIQYF. CDR3 sequence (DNA): TGTGCCTGGAGTGCAGGCGGGGGGATAAACATTCAGTACTTC.

This clone was seen once. The germline gene is not matched at one end of the junction; a read error may be the cause. The identical CDR3 is also encoded by other nucleotide sequences in the sample. This chain links TRBV28 with TRBJ2-2; perhaps TRBD1 as D (6 bases). The germline CDR1 and CDR2 sequences are MDHEN and SYDVKM. The CDR3 loop spans 13 amino acids. CDR3: CASRSGDPGELFF. The DNA for the CDR3 is TGTGCTAGCAGGTCAGGGGATCCCGGGGAGCTGTTTTTT.

The rearrangement links TRBV4-3 to TRBJ2-3; 13 bases are shared with TRBD2. The CDR3 covers 18 residues. Germline assignment: CDR1 LGHNA and CDR2 YSLEER. V shed 4 bases and J 6 bases; nucleotides not matched to a gene: 13. The CDR3, as DNA: TGCGCCAGCAGCCTTCGTGATACGGGACTAGCGGGACCTGATACGCAGTATTTT. This encodes CASSLRDTGLAGPDTQYF.

This chain uses TRBV19 with TRBJ1-1; D not certain. The germline CDR1 and CDR2 sequences are LNHDA and SQIVND (reference sequence). The CDR3 is 13 residues long. V was pared by 10 bases and J by 6 bases, with 18 bases between. CDR3 DNA: TGTGCCACCACTACCCCCCCAACCGCTGAAGCTTTCTTT. This encodes CATTTPPTAEAFF.

The V gene is TRBV19, the J gene TRBJ2-3; 13 bases are shared with TRBD2. This CDR3 comprises 16 residues. From germline, CDR1 is LNHDA and CDR2 SQIVND (reference sequence). The V gene end was trimmed by 4 bases and the J gene end by 2 bases; junction bases not matched to a gene: 3. The CDR3 reads CASSTTSGGHTDTQYF. CDR3 nucleotide sequence: TGTGCCAGTAGTACGACTAGCGGGGGGCACACAGATACGCAGTATTTT.

This chain connects TRBV6-2 or TRBV6-3 to TRBJ2-2; 7 bases agree with TRBD1. This CDR3 contains 14 residues. Germline CDR1 MNHEY, CDR2 SVGEGT. Germline trimming cut 5 bases from V and 6 bases from J; bases unmatched to any gene: 6. The CDR3 sequence: CASSRQGQAGELFF. DNA of the CDR3: TGTGCCAGCAGTAGACAGGGCCAGGCCGGGGAGCTGTTTTTT.

The rearrangement links TRBV3-1 (or the pseudogene TRBV3-2) to TRBJ2-6; D gene ambiguous. Germline V gene lookup returns CDR1 LGHDT and CDR2 YNNKEL (reference sequence). This CDR3 has 18 residues. Deletions cut 5 bases from V and 2 bases from J, with 19 bases between. CDR3 in amino acids: CASSSDDVWSPGANVLTF. The DNA for the CDR3 is TGTGCCAGCAGCTCAGACGATGTCTGGAGCCCTGGGGCCAACGTCCTGACTTTC.

The V and J genes are TRBV9 and TRBJ2-5, with TRBD2 matching 7 bases. The trim removed 4 bases at V and 4 bases at J, leaving 10 bases unmatched. Germline V gene data show CDR1 as SGDLS and CDR2 as YYNGEE. The CDR3 is 15 residues long. CDR3 in DNA: TGTGCCAGCAGCCCCCGAGGACTAGTAACAGAGACCCAGTACTTC. This translates into CASSPRGLVTETQYF.

This clone was counted only a few times. This sequence joins TRBV4-1 and TRBJ2-7; TRBD2 matches at 14 bases. Germline loops: CDR1 MGHRA, CDR2 YSYEKL. V was pared by 1 base and J by 4 bases, with 0 bases of the junction left unmatched. The length of the CDR3 is 15 residues. The CDR3 DNA is TGCGCCAGCAGCCAAGGGACTAGCGGGGGGTACGAGCAGTACTTC. Translation: CASSQGTSGGYEQYF.

This clone has a single count. The chain uses TRBV7-3 and TRBJ1-1; tentatively, D is TRBD1 (5 bases). Germline lookup yields CDR1 SGHTA and CDR2 FQGTGA. The germline V and J ends were trimmed by 5 bases and 0 bases, with 13 bases remaining between them. The CDR3 runs 15 residues. The CDR3 is CASSPAGLMNTEAFF. For the CDR3, the DNA is TGTGCCAGCAGCCCGGCGGGGCTGATGAACACTGAAGCTTTCTTT.

The V gene is TRBV19, the J gene TRBJ1-1, with 7 bases fitting TRBD1. Unmatched junction bases numbered 11, after V lost 3 bases and J lost 10 bases. The CDR3 has 14 residues. Per germline, CDR1 LNHDA and CDR2 SQIVND (reference sequence). The chain's CDR3 is CASSMPLTGFGAFF. In DNA form, the CDR3 reads TGTGCCAGTAGTATGCCCTTGACAGGGTTTGGAGCTTTCTTT.

The CDR3 region is CASSLGGATDTQYF. The DNA for the CDR3 is TGCGCCAGCAGCTTGGGGGGAGCGACAGATACGCAGTATTTT. The chain has TRBV5-1 and TRBJ2-3; a possible D gene is TRBD2 (5 bases). CDR1 SGHRS and CDR2 YFSETQ come from the germline V gene. This CDR3 region has 14 residues. Trimming shortened V by 0 bases and J by 3 bases, and 8 bases separated the two germline ends. The full variable domain, with the rest looked up from reference TRBV5-1 and TRBJ2-3, is KAGVTQTPRYLIKTRGQQVTLSCSPISGHRSVSWYQQTPGQGLQFLFEYFSETQRNKGNFPGRFSGRQFSNSRSEMNVSTLELGDSALYLCASSLGGATDTQYFGPGTRLTVL.

This rearrangement joins TRBV6-6 to TRBJ1-1; D gene unclear. The CDR3 has 12 residues. Germline CDR1 is MNHNY and CDR2 is SVGAGI (reference sequence). The V end lost 5 bases, the J end lost 8 bases, and 12 bases lay between the germline ends. The DNA of the CDR3 is TGTGCCAGCAGTCCCTGGAGCGCGGAAGCTTTCTTT. Its protein product is CASSPWSAEAFF.

The rearrangement uses TRBV7-3 and TRBJ2-5, with 7 nucleotides matching TRBD1. V lost 1 base and J lost 5; bases outside the gene matches: 7. This CDR3 spans 15 amino acids. The germline V gene has CDR1 SGHTA and CDR2 FQGTGA. The DNA for the CDR3 is TGTGCCAGCAGCTTAAACCAGGGGGATTGGGAGACCCAGTACTTC. Its protein product is CASSLNQGDWETQYF. Together with reference TRBV7-3 and TRBJ2-5, the CDR3 gives the full variable domain: GAGVSQTPSNKVTEKGKYVELRCDPISGHTALYWYRQSLGQGPEFLIYFQGTGAADDSGLPNDRFFAVRPEGSVSTLKIQRTERGDSAVYLCASSLNQGDWETQYFGPGTRLLVL.

The chain recombines TRBV28 with TRBJ2-5; TRBD2 matches 12 bases. CDR1 MDHEN and CDR2 SYDVKM come from the germline V gene. V shed 4 bases, J shed 4 bases, and the junction held 4 bases outside the gene matches. This CDR3 is 15 amino acids long. CDR3 sequence: CASSSLAGGRETQYF. The CDR3, as DNA: TGTGCCAGCAGTTCCCTAGCGGGGGGGCGAGAGACCCAGTACTTC.